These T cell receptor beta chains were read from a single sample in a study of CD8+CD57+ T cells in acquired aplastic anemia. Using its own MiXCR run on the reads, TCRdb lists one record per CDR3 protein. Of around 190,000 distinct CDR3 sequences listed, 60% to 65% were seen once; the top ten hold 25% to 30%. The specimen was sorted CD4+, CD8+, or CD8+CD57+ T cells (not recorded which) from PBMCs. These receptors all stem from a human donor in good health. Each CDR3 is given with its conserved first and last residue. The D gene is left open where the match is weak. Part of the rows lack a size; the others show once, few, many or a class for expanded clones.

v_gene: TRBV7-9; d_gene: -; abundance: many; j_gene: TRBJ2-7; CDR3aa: CASSLISGQGYEQYF; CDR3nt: TGTGCCAGCAGCTTAATTTCGGGGCAGGGCTACGAGCAGTACTTC
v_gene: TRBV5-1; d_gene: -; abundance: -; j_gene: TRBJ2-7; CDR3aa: CSGLYEQYF; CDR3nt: TGCTCAGGGCTGTACGAGCAGTACTTC
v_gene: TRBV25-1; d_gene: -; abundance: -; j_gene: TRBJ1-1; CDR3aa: CASSEFAVTNTEAFF; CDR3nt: TGTGCCAGCAGTGAATTCGCAGTAACGAACACTGAAGCTTTCTTT
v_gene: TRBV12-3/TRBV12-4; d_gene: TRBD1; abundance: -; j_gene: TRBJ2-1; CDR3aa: CASRPRQGMTYNEQFF; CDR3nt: TGTGCCAGCAGACCCAGACAGGGGATGACGTACAATGAGCAGTTCTTC
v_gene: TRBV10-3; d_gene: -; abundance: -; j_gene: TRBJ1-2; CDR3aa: CASVGGYTF; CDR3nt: TGTGCCTCGGTGGGTGGCTACACCTTC
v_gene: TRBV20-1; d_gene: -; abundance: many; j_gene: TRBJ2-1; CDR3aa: CSARDLRAVVEQFF; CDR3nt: TGCAGTGCTAGAGATCTGAGAGCGGTCGTAGAGCAGTTCTTC
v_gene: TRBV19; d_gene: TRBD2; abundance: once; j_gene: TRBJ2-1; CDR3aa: CASSIAGGRINEQFF; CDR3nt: TGTGCCAGTAGTATAGCAGGCGGGAGGATAAATGAGCAGTTCTTC
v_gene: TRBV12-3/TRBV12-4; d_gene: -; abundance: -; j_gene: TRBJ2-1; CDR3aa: CASEGNEQFF; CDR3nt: TGTGCCTCTGAAGGGAATGAGCAGTTCTTC
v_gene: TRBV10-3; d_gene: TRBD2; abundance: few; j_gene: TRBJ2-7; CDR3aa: CAISSGTTTYEQYF; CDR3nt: TGTGCCATCAGTTCCGGGACTACAACCTACGAGCAGTACTTC
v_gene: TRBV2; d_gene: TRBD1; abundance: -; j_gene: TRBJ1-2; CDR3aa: CASNPTGRANYGYTF; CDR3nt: TGTGCCAGCAATCCGACAGGGCGAGCTAACTATGGCTACACCTTC
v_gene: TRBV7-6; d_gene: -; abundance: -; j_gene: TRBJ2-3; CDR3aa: CASSSSAGAYSTDTQYF; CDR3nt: TGTGCCAGCAGCTCATCGGCGGGGGCCTATAGCACAGATACGCAGTATTTT
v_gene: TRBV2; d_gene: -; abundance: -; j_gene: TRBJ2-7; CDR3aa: CASRERPREGEQYF; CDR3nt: TGTGCCAGCCGGGAGCGGCCGAGAGAGGGCGAGCAGTACTTC
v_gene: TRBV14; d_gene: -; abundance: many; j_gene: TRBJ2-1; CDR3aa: CASSQGSGRTAQISYNEQFF; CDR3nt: TGTGCCAGCAGCCAAGGGTCTGGTAGAACAGCCCAAATCTCCTACAATGAGCAGTTCTTC
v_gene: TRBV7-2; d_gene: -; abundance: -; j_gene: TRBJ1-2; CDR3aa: CASSLAGYGYTF; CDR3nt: TGTGCCAGCAGCTTAGCCGGGTATGGCTACACCTTC
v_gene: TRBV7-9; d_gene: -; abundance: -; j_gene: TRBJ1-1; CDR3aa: CASSSRTALNTEAFF; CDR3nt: TGTGCCAGCAGCTCCCGGACAGCCCTGAACACTGAAGCTTTCTTT
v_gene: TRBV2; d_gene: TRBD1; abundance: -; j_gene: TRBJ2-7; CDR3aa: CASSVGTGGSSFYEQYF; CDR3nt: TGTGCCAGCAGCGTAGGGACAGGGGGGAGTTCCTTCTACGAGCAGTACTTC
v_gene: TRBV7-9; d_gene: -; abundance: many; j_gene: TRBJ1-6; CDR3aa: CASSLVRGFYSSPLHF; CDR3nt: TGTGCCAGCAGCTTAGTTAGGGGCTTCTATTCGTCACCCCTCCACTTT
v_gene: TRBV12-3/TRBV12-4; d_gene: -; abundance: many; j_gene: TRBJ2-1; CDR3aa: CASSSPLTEQFF; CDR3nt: TGTGCCAGCAGTTCACCCTTGACAGAGCAGTTCTTC
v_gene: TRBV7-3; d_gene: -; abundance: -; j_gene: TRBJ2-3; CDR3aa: CASMRGSTDTQYF; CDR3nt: TGTGCCAGCATGAGGGGAAGCACAGATACGCAGTATTTT
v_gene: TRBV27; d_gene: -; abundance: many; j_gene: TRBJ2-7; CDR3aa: CASSPAGSGFYEQYF; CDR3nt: TGTGCCAGCAGTCCCGCCGGCTCAGGGTTTTACGAGCAGTACTTC
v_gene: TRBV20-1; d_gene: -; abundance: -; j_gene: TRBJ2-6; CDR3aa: CSARGGANVLTF; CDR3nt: TGCAGTGCTAGGGGGGGGGCCAACGTCCTGACTTTC
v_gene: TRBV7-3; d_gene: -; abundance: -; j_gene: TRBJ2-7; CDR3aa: CASSPLSEAVPTHEQYF; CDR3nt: TGTGCCAGCAGCCCTCTATCCGAAGCGGTGCCGACCCACGAGCAGTACTTC
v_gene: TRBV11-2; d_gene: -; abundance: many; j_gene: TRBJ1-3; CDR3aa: CASSLGHGSGSGNTIYF; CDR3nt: TGTGCCAGCAGCTTAGGGCACGGGAGTGGGAGTGGAAACACCATATATTTT
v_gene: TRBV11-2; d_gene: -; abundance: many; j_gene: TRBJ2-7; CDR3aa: CASSLGVKLEDYEQYF; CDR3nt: TGTGCCAGCAGCTTAGGAGTTAAACTAGAGGACTACGAGCAGTACTTC
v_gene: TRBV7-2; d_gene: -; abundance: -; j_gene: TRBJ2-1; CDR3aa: CASRLDRSSYNEQFF; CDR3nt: TGTGCCAGCAGGTTGGACAGAAGCTCCTACAATGAGCAGTTCTTC
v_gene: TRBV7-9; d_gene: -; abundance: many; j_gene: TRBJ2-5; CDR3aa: CASSQGNQETQYF; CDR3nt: TGTGCCAGCAGCCAGGGGAACCAAGAGACCCAGTACTTC
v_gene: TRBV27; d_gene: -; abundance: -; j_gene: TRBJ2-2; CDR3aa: CASSLVAGVNTGEPFF; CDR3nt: TGTGCCAGCAGTTTAGTGGCGGGCGTGAACACCGGGGAGCCGTTTTTT
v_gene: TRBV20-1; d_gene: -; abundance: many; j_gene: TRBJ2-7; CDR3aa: CSASGSGSSYEQYF; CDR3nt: TGCAGTGCTAGCGGTAGCGGAAGCTCCTACGAGCAGTACTTC
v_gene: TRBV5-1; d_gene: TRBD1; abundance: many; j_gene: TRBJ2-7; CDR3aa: CASNWDRADEQYF; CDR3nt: TGCGCCAGTAACTGGGACAGGGCCGACGAGCAGTACTTC
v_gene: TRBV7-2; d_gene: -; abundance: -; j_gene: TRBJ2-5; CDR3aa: CASSPRGIQETQYF; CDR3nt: TGTGCCAGCAGCCCGAGAGGAATCCAAGAGACCCAGTACTTC
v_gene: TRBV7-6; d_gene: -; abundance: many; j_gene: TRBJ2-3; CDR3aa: CASSLEAGIDTQYF; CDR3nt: TGTGCCAGCAGCTTAGAGGCCGGGATTGATACGCAGTATTTT
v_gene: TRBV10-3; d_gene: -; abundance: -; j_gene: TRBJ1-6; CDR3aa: CAISGRPSSYNSPLHF; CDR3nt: TGTGCCATCAGCGGACGGCCGAGCTCCTATAATTCACCCCTCCACTTC
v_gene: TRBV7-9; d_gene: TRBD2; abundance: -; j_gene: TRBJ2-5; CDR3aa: CASTLAGGENQYF; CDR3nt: TGTGCCAGCACCTTAGCGGGGGGTGAGAACCAGTACTTC
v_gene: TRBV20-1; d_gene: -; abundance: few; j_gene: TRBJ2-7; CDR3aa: CSASNPGSSYEQYF; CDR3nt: TGCAGTGCTTCTAACCCAGGGAGCTCCTACGAGCAGTACTTC
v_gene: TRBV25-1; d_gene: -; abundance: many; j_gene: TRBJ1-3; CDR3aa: CASRAPTSLSGNTIYF; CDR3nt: TGTGCCAGCAGAGCTCCGACTAGCCTCTCTGGAAACACCATATATTTT
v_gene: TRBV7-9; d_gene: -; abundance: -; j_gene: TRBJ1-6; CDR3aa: CVSSWVEGPLHF; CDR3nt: TGTGTCAGCAGCTGGGTTGAGGGTCCCCTCCACTTT
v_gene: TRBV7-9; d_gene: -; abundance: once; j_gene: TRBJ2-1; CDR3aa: CASSPRGTTYNEQFF; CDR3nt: TGTGCCAGCAGCCCCCGGGGTACCACCTACAATGAGCAGTTCTTC
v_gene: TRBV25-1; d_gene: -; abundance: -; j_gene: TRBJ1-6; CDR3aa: CASSINNSPLHF; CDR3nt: TGTGCCAGCAGTATAAATAATTCACCCCTCCACTTT
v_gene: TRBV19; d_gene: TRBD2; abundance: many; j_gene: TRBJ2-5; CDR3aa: CASSLGGVETQYF; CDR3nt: TGTGCCAGTAGTCTTGGGGGGGTGGAGACCCAGTACTTC
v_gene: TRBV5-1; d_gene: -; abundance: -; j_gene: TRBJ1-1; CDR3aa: CASSLEVTIEAFF; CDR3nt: TGCGCCAGCAGCTTGGAAGTTACGATTGAAGCTTTCTTT
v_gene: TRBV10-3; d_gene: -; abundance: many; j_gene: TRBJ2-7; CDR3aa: CAISESGDEQYF; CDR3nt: TGTGCCATCAGTGAGTCTGGTGACGAGCAGTACTTC
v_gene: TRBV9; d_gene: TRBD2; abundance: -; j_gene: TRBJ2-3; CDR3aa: CASSVDGAGGTDTQYF; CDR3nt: TGTGCCAGCAGCGTAGATGGAGCGGGGGGCACAGATACGCAGTATTTT
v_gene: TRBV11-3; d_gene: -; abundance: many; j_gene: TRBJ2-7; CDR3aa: CASSLGGTRGAYEQYF; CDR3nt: TGTGCCAGCAGCTTAGGCGGGACAAGGGGGGCCTACGAGCAGTACTTC
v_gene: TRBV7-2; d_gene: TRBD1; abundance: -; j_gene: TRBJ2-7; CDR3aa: CASTPRWDRGLEQYF; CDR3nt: TGTGCCAGCACTCCCAGGTGGGACAGGGGGCTGGAGCAGTACTTC
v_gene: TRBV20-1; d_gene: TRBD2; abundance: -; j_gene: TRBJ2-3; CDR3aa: CSAPSRTSGGDTQYF; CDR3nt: TGCAGTGCTCCATCCCGGACTAGCGGGGGGGATACGCAGTATTTT
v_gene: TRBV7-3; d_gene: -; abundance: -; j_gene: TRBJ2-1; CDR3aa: CASSLVWALSSYNEQFF; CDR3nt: TGTGCCAGCAGCTTAGTCTGGGCGCTGAGCTCCTACAATGAGCAGTTCTTC
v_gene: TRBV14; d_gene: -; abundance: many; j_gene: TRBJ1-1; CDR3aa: CASSQFQDGYTEAFF; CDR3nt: TGTGCCAGCAGCCAATTTCAGGACGGGTACACTGAAGCTTTCTTT
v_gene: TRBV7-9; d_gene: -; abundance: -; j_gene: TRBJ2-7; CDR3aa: CASSLGILYEQYF; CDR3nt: TGTGCCAGCAGCTTGGGCATTCTCTACGAGCAGTACTTC
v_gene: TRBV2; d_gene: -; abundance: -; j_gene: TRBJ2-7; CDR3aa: CASRLDSSQPVYEQYF; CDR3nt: TGTGCCAGCAGACTTGACAGCTCACAGCCAGTATACGAGCAGTACTTC